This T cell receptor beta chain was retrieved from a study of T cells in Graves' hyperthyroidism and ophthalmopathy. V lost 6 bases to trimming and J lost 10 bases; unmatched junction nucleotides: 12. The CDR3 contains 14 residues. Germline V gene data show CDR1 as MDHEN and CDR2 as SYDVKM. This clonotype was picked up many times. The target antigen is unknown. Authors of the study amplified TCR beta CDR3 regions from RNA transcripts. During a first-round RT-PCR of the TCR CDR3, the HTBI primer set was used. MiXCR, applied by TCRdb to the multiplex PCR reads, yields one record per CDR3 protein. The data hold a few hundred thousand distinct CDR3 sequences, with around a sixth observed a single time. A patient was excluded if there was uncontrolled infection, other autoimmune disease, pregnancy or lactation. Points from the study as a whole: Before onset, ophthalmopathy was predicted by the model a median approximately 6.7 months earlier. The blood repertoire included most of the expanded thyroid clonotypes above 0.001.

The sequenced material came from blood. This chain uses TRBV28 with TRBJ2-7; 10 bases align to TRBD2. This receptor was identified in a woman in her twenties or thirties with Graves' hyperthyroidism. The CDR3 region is CASREGLAETLQYF. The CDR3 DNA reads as TGTGCCAGCAGGGAAGGACTAGCGGAAACTCTTCAGTACTTC.